A few counts support the clone carrying this T cell receptor beta chain. The target antigen is unknown. Every sample gave at least 5 micrograms of total RNA when it was extracted. This sample was included in a study of blood T cells in healthy people across ages. The study, taken as a whole, reports: In older individuals, TCR beta diversity per million T cells was lower, falling roughly linearly with age. Long-lived donors carried more naive CD4+ cells and greater diversity than aged donors.

CDR1 SEHNR and CDR2 FQNEAQ come from the germline V gene (reference sequence). The CDR3 sequence is 13 residues long. V gave up 2 bases and J gave up 0 bases, with 4 bases separating them. Combining a sample-barcoded 5' primer with a J-beta primer mix, a second PCR ran for roughly 7 to 12 cycles. A template-switch adaptor that had 12 random nucleotides put a tag on each cDNA molecule. TCRdb re-called the 5' RACE reads through MiXCR, storing one row per CDR3 protein. The sample lists 540,000 or so distinct CDR3 sequences; 27% were seen once. The sequenced material came from blood. This receptor was obtained from a woman in her 70s in good health. The chain uses TRBV7-9 and TRBJ1-1; D remains unclear. As DNA, the CDR3 is TGTGCCAGCAGCTTAATGCTGAACACTGAAGCTTTCTTT. It encodes CASSLMLNTEAFF.